Following are 7 T cell receptor beta chains from one sample sequenced in a study of OX40 agonist ivuxolimab in advanced cancers. This table comes from immunoSEQ multiplex PCR, and its TCRdb copy is limited to in-frame clones, with some not included. Of tens of thousands of clones listed, approximately 80% were seen once; the top ten hold roughly 7%. This material consisted of CD4+ or CD8+ T cells sorted from blood, taken in a trial of the OX40 agonist ivuxolimab. The receptors come from an adult with an advanced solid tumor such as melanoma, head and neck, liver or kidney cancer.

This clone has a handful of counts. This chain connects TRBV5-1 to TRBJ2-7; D gene uncertain. Per the germline V gene, CDR1 is SGHRS and CDR2 is YFSETQ. This CDR3 contains 13 residues. Trimming cost V 5 bases and J 2 bases, with 11 bases left between them. CDR3 loop: CASRNQSTYEQYF. In DNA, the CDR3 is TGCGCCAGCAGAAATCAATCTACCTACGAGCAGTACTTC. The entire variable domain, with the rest obtained from reference TRBV5-1 and TRBJ2-7, is as follows: KAGVTQTPRYLIKTRGQQVTLSCSPISGHRSVSWYQQTPGQGLQFLFEYFSETQRNKGNFPGRFSGRQFSNSRSEMNVSTLELGDSALYLCASRNQSTYEQYFGPGTRLTVT.

The chain joins TRBV7-2 to TRBJ2-5; 10 nucleotides line up with TRBD2. The J call may not be correct, given that the DNA end is closer to TRBJ2-7. This CDR3 comprises 17 residues. Germline V gene sequence: CDR1 SGHTA, CDR2 FQGNSA. Written as DNA, the CDR3 is TGTGCCAGCAGCGACCGCGGACTAGCGGAGATCTCCTACGAGCAGTACTTC. The encoded protein is CASSDRGLAEISYEQYF.

The chain links TRBV29-1 to TRBJ2-2; 7 nucleotides agree with TRBD2. This CDR3 has 18 amino acids. CDR1 SQVTM and CDR2 ANQGSEA come from the germline V gene. V shed 4 bases and J 1 base; nucleotides not matched to a gene: 15. CDR3 DNA sequence: TGCAGCGTTGGGGGCACTCGAGGGGCTAGCGGGAACACCGGGGAGCTGTTTTTT. Translating gives CSVGGTRGASGNTGELFF.

DNA for the CDR3: TGTGCCAGCAGCCCCGGGGGGGGCACTGAAGCTTTCTTT. Protein: CASSPGGGTEAFF. V gene TRBV5-6 combines with J gene TRBJ1-1; a weak D match, TRBD1 (5 bases). With 4 bases removed from V and 4 bases from J, the gap between germline ends came to 11 bases. This CDR3 has 13 amino acids. CDR1 is SGHDT, CDR2 YYEEEE, per germline.

This clone showed up just a few times. The chain joins TRBV4-3 to TRBJ2-5; no clear D gene. Trimming removed 2 bases from V and 2 bases from J, with 9 bases in between. The CDR3 is made up of 14 amino acids. Germline CDR1 and CDR2: LGHNA and YSLEER. In nucleotides, the CDR3 is TGCGCCAGCAGCCAAAATTACGTTCAAGAGACCCAGTACTTC. As protein: CASSQNYVQETQYF.

The genes are TRBV30 and TRBJ1-2; TRBD1 might be the D (5 bases). V was trimmed by 2 bases and J by 3 bases, leaving 10 bases between them. This CDR3 has 13 amino acids. Germline V CDR1 and CDR2: GTSNPN, SVGIG (reference sequence). The chain's CDR3 is CAWSKGRDYGYTF. CDR3 nucleotides: TGTGCCTGGAGTAAGGGACGGGACTATGGCTACACCTTC.

The chain employs TRBV19 and TRBJ2-7, with TRBD2 matching 7 bases. Germline values: CDR1 LNHDA, CDR2 SQIVND (reference sequence). V lost 5 bases and J lost 3; bases outside the gene matches: 4. The CDR3 consists of 13 residues. CDR3 coding DNA: TGTGCCAGTAGTGGACTAGGAGGCTACGAGCAGTACTTC. Amino acids: CASSGLGGYEQYF.